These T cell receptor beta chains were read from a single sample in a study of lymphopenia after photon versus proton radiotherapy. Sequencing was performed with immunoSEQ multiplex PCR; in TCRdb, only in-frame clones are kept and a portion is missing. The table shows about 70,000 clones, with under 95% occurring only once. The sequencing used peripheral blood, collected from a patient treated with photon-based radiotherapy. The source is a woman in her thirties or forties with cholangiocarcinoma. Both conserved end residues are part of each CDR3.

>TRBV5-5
CASSLDVDSPLHF
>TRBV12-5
CASGLVTDTQYF
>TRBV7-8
CASSPIAQFTSYTF
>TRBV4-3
CASSRGSGRVSYNEQFF
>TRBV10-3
CAISGGRDINSPLHF
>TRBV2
CASSEAIYNEQFF
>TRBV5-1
CASSLGAANEKLFF
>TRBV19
CASSPGTAINYGYTF
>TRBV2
CASKTELAGGHQDTQYF
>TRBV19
CASSMSSYNEQFF
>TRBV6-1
CASSDRDRAGYTF
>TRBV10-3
CAISDWASGSTGELFF
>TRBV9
CASSVRGDTEAFF
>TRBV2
CASSEAVANEQFF
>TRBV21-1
CAREQGSAFF
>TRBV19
CASSMTGTYEQYF
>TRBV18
CASSGTDTGELFF
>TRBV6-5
CASSYGRERNTIYF
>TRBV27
CASHDRARGTGELFF
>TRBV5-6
CASSRTFSGNTIYF
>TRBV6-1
CASRSSGGYNEQFF
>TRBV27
CASKTDLPFTEAFF
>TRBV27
CASSFGGGEAGYTF
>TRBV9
CASSGPSTQDTEAFF
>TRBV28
CASRGQINQPQHF
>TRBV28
CASSFKPSSYNEQFF
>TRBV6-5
CASSYWEGKGAEAFF
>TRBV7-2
CASSLAWGRAEDEQYF
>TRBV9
CASSVAKLREFGYTF
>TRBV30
CAWSWGQNTEAFF
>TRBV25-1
CASRKTLQGGREKLFF
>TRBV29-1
CSVRTGADTQYF
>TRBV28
CAVRDGQWTPTFYGYTF
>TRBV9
CASSKGTGSSYEQYF
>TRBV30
CAWSVRGIGNQPQHF
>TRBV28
CASSLSGLAGNNEQFF
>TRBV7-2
CASSPGLMTYEQYF
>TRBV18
CASSRSGTESSYEQYF
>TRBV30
CAWSVIRVGECGYTF
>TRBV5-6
CASSLAPGQGRENIQYF
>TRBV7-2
CASSLEPSGANVLTF
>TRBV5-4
CASSLVSGIGPGYTF
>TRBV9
CASHGRGATGANVLTF
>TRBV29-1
CSARVPGNTIYF
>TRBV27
CASSQKAPRGRQPVDNSPLHF
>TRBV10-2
CASSASQIKDTIYF